These 17 T cell receptor beta chains were all obtained from the same sample, sequenced in a study of cytomegalovirus exposure and HLA in healthy donors. The primer mix had 60 Vbeta and 13 Jbeta primers. Clones were read by immunoSEQ multiplex PCR, and TCRdb kept only the in-frame ones, dropping some. The sample records 250,000 to 350,000 clones, 75% to 85% being singletons. The sequencing input was PBMCs. The receptors come from a girl aged 2 to 9 in good health and CMV-seronegative.

The genes are TRBV5-1 and TRBJ2-5; 10 positions match TRBD2. The CDR3 consists of 17 residues. V was clipped by 5 bases and J by 4 bases; unmatched bases: 14. Germline CDR1 and CDR2: SGHRS and YFSETQ. The CDR3 loop is CASSYNGGLAEIETQYF. The CDR3 DNA sequence: TGCGCCAGCAGTTACAATGGTGGACTAGCGGAAATAGAGACCCAGTACTTC.

The chain uses TRBV28 and TRBJ2-5, with D perhaps TRBD1 (5 bases). The CDR3 covers 14 residues. V was trimmed by 5 bases and J by 4 bases, leaving 14 bases between them. Germline CDR1 is MDHEN and CDR2 is SYDVKM. Here the CDR3 reads CASSPPQGRETQYF. CDR3 DNA sequence: TGTGCCAGCAGTCCCCCCCAGGGCCGAGAGACCCAGTACTTC.

The chain has TRBV19 and TRBJ1-1; 7 bases agree with TRBD1. Unmatched junction bases numbered 11, after V lost 6 bases and J lost 4 bases. Germline CDR1 LNHDA, CDR2 SQIVND (reference sequence). CDR3 size: 15 residues. CDR3 loop: CASSPQGHGATEAFF. CDR3 nucleotides: TGTGCCAGTAGCCCACAGGGGCACGGGGCCACTGAAGCTTTCTTT.

As for this clone: The junction does not match germline at one end; this may be a read error. The rearrangement links TRBV6-5 to TRBJ1-4, with 9 positions matching TRBD1. From germline, CDR1 is MNHEY and CDR2 SVGAGI. The CDR3 consists of 15 residues. The CDR3: CANSPTGTGNEKLFF. CDR3 coding DNA: TGTGCCAACAGTCCCACCGGGACAGGGAATGAAAAACTGTTTTTT.

The sample holds one count of this clone. The chain couples TRBV11-2 to TRBJ2-3; weak D call: TRBD2 (6 bases). The length of the CDR3 is 14 residues. The germline V and J ends were trimmed by 5 bases and 2 bases, with 11 bases remaining between them. Per the germline V gene, CDR1 is SGHAT and CDR2 is FQNNGV. Written as DNA, the CDR3 is TGTGCCAGCAGCCCCACGGGGGTCACAGATACGCAGTATTTT. The encoded protein is CASSPTGVTDTQYF.

The chain employs TRBV7-7 and TRBJ2-1, with 9 bases identical to TRBD2. Trimming cost V 2 bases and J 7 bases; bases outside gene matches: 6. Germline CDR1 and CDR2: SSHAT and FNYEAQ (reference sequence). This CDR3 region has 15 residues. CDR3 coding DNA: TGTGCCAGCAGCTTAAGTAGCGGGAGAAATAATGAGCAGTTCTTC. This codes for CASSLSSGRNNEQFF.

The CDR3, as DNA: TGTGCCAGCAGCGTCGGCAGCGCAAGGACCTACGAGCAGTACTTC. Protein sequence: CASSVGSARTYEQYF. The rearrangement joins TRBV9 to TRBJ2-7; no firm D call. Germline V gene sequence: CDR1 SGDLS, CDR2 YYNGEE. V dropped 2 bases and J dropped 2 bases, with 14 bases sitting between them. The CDR3 contains 15 residues.

This chain links TRBV2 with TRBJ2-7, with 13 bases identical to TRBD2. Germline V lookup: CDR1 SNHLY, CDR2 FYNNEI. The CDR3 loop spans 15 amino acids. Germline trimming cut 4 bases from V and 6 bases from J; bases unmatched to any gene: 6. As DNA, the CDR3 is TGTGCCAGCAGTGCCCGGACTAGCGGGGGCTTCGAGCAGTACTTC. Translation gives CASSARTSGGFEQYF.

This chain connects TRBV28 to TRBJ2-7, with D tentatively TRBD2 (6 bases). Germline V gene data show CDR1 as MDHEN and CDR2 as SYDVKM. V gave up 5 bases and J gave up 0 bases, with 14 bases separating them. The CDR3 consists of 15 residues. CDR3 in DNA: TGTGCCAGCAGTCGTACCGGGACTTCCTCCTACGAGCAGTACTTC. As protein: CASSRTGTSSYEQYF.

The table lists this clone with a count of one. The chain combines TRBV4-1 with TRBJ1-1; TRBD1 might be the D (5 bases). Germline CDR1 is MGHRA and CDR2 is YSYEKL. This CDR3 is built from 17 residues. With 0 bases removed from V and 0 bases from J, the gap between germline ends came to 14 bases. The CDR3 loop is CASSQDWADSMNTEAFF. CDR3 in DNA: TGCGCCAGCAGCCAAGATTGGGCAGACAGTATGAACACTGAAGCTTTCTTT.

The rearrangement links TRBV15 to TRBJ2-1; D is perhaps TRBD2 (6 bases). Trimming removed 1 base from V and 8 bases from J, with 18 bases in between. Germline V CDR1 and CDR2: LNHNV, YYDKDF (reference sequence). This CDR3 comprises 16 residues. The CDR3 here is CATSRALGTSIHEQFF. The CDR3 coding sequence is TGTGCCACCAGCAGAGCCTTGGGGACTTCTATCCATGAGCAGTTCTTC.

The chain recombines TRBV28 with TRBJ1-5; no definite D call. Germline V CDR1 and CDR2: MDHEN, SYDVKM. V lost 3 bases to trimming and J lost 5 bases, with 11 bases between them. The CDR3 runs to 14 residues. The CDR3 protein is CASSFPSTDQPQHF. CDR3 nucleotide sequence: TGTGCCAGCAGTTTCCCCTCTACGGATCAGCCCCAGCATTTT.

This clone came up a few times. This chain links TRBV7-9 with TRBJ1-1; tentatively, D is TRBD1 (5 bases). The V gene's germline CDR1 is SEHNR and CDR2 FQNEAQ (reference sequence). V was cut by 7 bases and J by 3 bases, with 9 bases left in between. The CDR3 spans 12 residues. The CDR3 reads CASTKGDTEAFF. CDR3 in DNA: TGTGCCAGCACAAAAGGGGACACTGAAGCTTTCTTT.

The CDR3 DNA sequence: TGCGCCAGCAGCCAAGAGACCGGGACAGGGTATTTTTACGAGCAGTACTTC. Translating gives CASSQETGTGYFYEQYF. J is TRBJ2-7 and V is TRBV4-1, with 9 positions matching TRBD1. Germline-derived CDR1 and CDR2 are MGHRA and YSYEKL. V trimming: 0 bases; J trimming: 4 bases; junction bases outside the gene matches: 10. CDR3 size: 17 residues.

V and J are TRBV10-3 and TRBJ2-7; 12 positions agree with TRBD1. This CDR3 region has 15 residues. Trimming cost V 6 bases and J 4 bases; bases outside gene matches: 7. Germline CDR1 is ENHRY and CDR2 is SYGVKD. DNA for the CDR3: TGTGCCATCAGATCCGGGACAGGGGGCATTTACGAGCAGTACTTC. Translation gives CAIRSGTGGIYEQYF.

The CDR3 DNA follows: TGTGCCAGCAGCTTAGTCCCGGGGGACACTGAAGCTTTCTTT. Translated, it gives CASSLVPGDTEAFF. V gene TRBV7-6 combines with J gene TRBJ1-1, with D perhaps matching TRBD1 (5 bases). Germline values: CDR1 SGHVS, CDR2 FNYEAQ. The V end was cut by 1 base, the J end by 3 bases, with 9 bases between. CDR3 length: 14 residues.

The chain uses TRBV18 and TRBJ1-5; D is undetermined. CDR1 and CDR2 (germline): KGHSH, LQKENI. This CDR3 is built from 16 residues. Deletions cut 2 bases from V and 4 bases from J, with 15 bases between. CDR3: CASSPSRLARNQPQHF. CDR3 nucleotides: TGTGCCAGCTCACCATCTCGCCTCGCTAGGAATCAGCCCCAGCATTTT.